The rows below give T cell receptor beta chains drawn from one sample of a study of T cell changes during pregnancy in multiple sclerosis. Profiling relied on immunoSEQ multiplex PCR, and the TCRdb table lists in-frame clones only, not all of them. The sample contains tens of thousands of clones, less than 90% of which appear only once. Sequencing used CD4+ T cells from peripheral blood mononuclear cells, obtained in the third trimester of pregnancy. Receptor source: a female donor with multiple sclerosis, enrolled in a pregnancy study. CDR3s include the opening cysteine and the closing phenylalanine or tryptophan. A D gene is named only where the DNA matches it firmly. Clone size, where shown, is once, few, many, or a class for clones that have expanded.

size: -; J: TRBJ1-4; D: -; V: TRBV14; DNA: TGTGCCAGCAGCCAGGGGGCGCGGAGTGAAAAACTGTTTTTT; CDR3: CASSQGARSEKLFF
size: -; J: TRBJ2-3; D: TRBD2; V: TRBV7-2; DNA: TGTGCCAGCAGCTCAGCGGGGGGGCGGGATACGCAGTATTTT; CDR3: CASSSAGGRDTQYF
size: -; J: TRBJ2-1; D: TRBD2; V: TRBV9; DNA: TGTGCCAGCAGCGAGATCACGGGACTAGCGGGAGTCAATGAGCAGTTCTTC; CDR3: CASSEITGLAGVNEQFF
size: -; J: TRBJ2-2; D: TRBD1; V: TRBV7-2; DNA: TGTGCCAGCAGCACCCGACAGGGTAGCACCGGGGAGCTGTTTTTT; CDR3: CASSTRQGSTGELFF
size: few; J: TRBJ2-2; D: -; V: TRBV5-1; DNA: TGCGCCAGCAGCAGCGGGACAGGAGGGTGGAACACCGGGGAGCTGTTTTTT; CDR3: CASSSGTGGWNTGELFF
size: -; J: TRBJ2-3; D: TRBD2; V: TRBV7-2; DNA: TGTGCCAGCAGCTCTGGACTAGCGGGGGCATTCGATACGCAGTATTTT; CDR3: CASSSGLAGAFDTQYF
size: -; J: TRBJ2-5; D: TRBD2; V: TRBV5-5; DNA: TGTGCCAGCAGCCTGCGGCGGACTAGGTTTTTCGAACATTTGGGGGAGACCCAGTACTTC; CDR3: CASSLRRTRFFEHLGETQYF
size: -; J: TRBJ1-1; D: -; V: TRBV7-3; DNA: TGTGCCAGCAGCTCGGGACTTACCACTGAAGCTTTCTTT; CDR3: CASSSGLTTEAFF
size: -; J: TRBJ1-2; D: -; V: TRBV19; DNA: TGTGCCAGTAGTTTTCAGGTACTCTATGGCTACACCTTC; CDR3: CASSFQVLYGYTF
size: -; J: TRBJ1-5; D: -; V: TRBV7-6; DNA: TGTGCCAGCAGCTTAGATTCCTCACAATATAGCAATCAGCCCCAGCATTTT; CDR3: CASSLDSSQYSNQPQHF